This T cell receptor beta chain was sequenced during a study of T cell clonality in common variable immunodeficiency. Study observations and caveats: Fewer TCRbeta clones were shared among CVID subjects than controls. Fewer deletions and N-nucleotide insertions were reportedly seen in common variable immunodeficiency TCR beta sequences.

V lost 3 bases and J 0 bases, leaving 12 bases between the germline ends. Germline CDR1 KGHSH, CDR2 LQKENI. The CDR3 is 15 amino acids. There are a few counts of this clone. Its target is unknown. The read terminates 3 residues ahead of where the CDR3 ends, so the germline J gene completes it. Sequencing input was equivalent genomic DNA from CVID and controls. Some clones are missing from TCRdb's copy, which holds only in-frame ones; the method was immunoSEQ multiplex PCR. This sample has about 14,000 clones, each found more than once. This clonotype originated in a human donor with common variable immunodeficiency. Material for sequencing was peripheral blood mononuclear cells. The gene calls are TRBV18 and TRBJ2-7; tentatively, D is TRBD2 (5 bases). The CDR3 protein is CASSPQLVYSYEQYF. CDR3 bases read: TGTGCCAGCTCACCTCAACTAGTTTACTCCTACGAG.